This TCR beta chain was captured in a study of blood T cell repertoires in COVID-19. Study details: Italy, Spain and the United States were the sources of the convalescent and acute COVID-19 samples. PBMCs, B-cell-depleted T cells, or T cells were the source of the cDNA or gDNA that made up the material.

Per the original methods: Amplification with reference gene primers provided the estimates of nucleated cell counts. TCRdb's copy holds only in-frame clones and misses some; the assay was immunoSEQ multiplex PCR. V and J calls plus clone size are reproduced from that table; the DNA served to infer D and trimming. This sample yields 180,000 or so clones, of which 80% to 90% are seen a single time; approximately 11% belongs to the top ten. This clone has a handful of counts. The V segment lost 2 bases and the J segment 4 bases; nucleotides outside the gene matches: 1. Per the germline V gene, CDR1 is SGHTA and CDR2 is FQGNSA. CDR3 length: 14 residues.

V is TRBV7-2 and J is TRBJ1-3; 8 nucleotides match TRBD1. Sequenced input: peripheral blood. This receptor was obtained from a human donor with active or convalescent COVID-19. The donor label of this sample is uncertain. The CDR3 reads CASSLQGAGNTIYF. The CDR3 bases are TGTGCCAGCAGCTTACAGGGGGCCGGAAACACCATATATTTT.